Below, one T cell receptor beta chain is given with its context. This CDR3 comprises 17 residues. Trimming took 5 bases from V and 2 from J; bases not matched to a gene: 14. Germline V gene lookup returns CDR1 SEHNR and CDR2 FQNEAQ (reference sequence). The source of the sample is a study of shared clonotypes between healthy human individuals. Data came from immunoSEQ multiplex PCR; TCRdb stores just in-frame clones and leaves some out. The table includes roughly 1 million clones, about 75% detected once. The origin of this receptor is a man younger than 30 in good health. Specimen: memory CD4+ T cells sorted from blood. The subset here: CD45RA-negative fraction. This sequence joins TRBV7-9 and TRBJ2-5; 7 bases match TRBD2. CDR3 loop: CASSPKAASGRQETQYF. CDR3 nucleotide sequence: TGTGCCAGCAGCCCCAAGGCAGCTAGCGGAAGACAAGAGACCCAGTACTTC.